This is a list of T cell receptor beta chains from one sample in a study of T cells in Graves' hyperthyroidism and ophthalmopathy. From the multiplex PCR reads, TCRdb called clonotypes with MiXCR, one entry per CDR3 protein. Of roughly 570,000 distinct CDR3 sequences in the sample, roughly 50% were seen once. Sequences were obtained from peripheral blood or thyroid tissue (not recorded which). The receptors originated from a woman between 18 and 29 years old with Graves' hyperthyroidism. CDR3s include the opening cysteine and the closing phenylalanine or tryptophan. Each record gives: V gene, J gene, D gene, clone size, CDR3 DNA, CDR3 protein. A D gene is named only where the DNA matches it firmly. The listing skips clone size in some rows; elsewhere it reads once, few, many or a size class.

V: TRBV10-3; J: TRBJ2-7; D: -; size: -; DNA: TGTGCCATCAGTGGAGGGCAGGGCCTATACGAGCAGTACTTC; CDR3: CAISGGQGLYEQYF
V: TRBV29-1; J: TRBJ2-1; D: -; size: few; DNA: TGCAGCGTTGAACTTCGGGATTTTGGGACGCGGGACTTCTACTACAATGAGCAGTTCTTC; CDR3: CSVELRDFGTRDFYYNEQFF
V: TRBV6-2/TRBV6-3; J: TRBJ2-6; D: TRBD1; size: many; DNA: TGTGCCAGCAGTTGGACAGGGGTTGGGGCCAACGTCCTGACTTTC; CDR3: CASSWTGVGANVLTF
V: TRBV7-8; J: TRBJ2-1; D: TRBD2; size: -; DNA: TGTGCCAGCAGCTTAGAAGGTAGCGGGAGAGCGCAGTTCTTC; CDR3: CASSLEGSGRAQFF
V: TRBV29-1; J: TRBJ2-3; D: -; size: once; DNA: TGCAGCGCCCCTCGTGGGACCCTCGATACGCAGTATTTT; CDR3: CSAPRGTLDTQYF
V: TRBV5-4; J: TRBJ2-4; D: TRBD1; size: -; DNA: TGTGCCAGCAGCAGGGGGAGGACAGGGGCCCTAGCCAAAAACATTCAGTACTTC; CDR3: CASSRGRTGALAKNIQYF
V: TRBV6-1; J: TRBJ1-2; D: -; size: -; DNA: TGTGCCAGCAGTGAAGCGGTCACCTACTATGGCTACACCTTC; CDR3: CASSEAVTYYGYTF
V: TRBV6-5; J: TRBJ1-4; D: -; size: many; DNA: TGTGCCACCAGAAAGGTGTCTAATGAAAAACTGTTTTTT; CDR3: CATRKVSNEKLFF
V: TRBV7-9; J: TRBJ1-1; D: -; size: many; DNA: TGTGCCAGCAGCCCCAATTTTCAGGGGAAAAACACTGAAGCTTTCTTT; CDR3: CASSPNFQGKNTEAFF
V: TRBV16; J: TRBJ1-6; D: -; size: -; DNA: TGTGCCAGCAGCCAAGACTACTTACCAGGGGATTCACCCCTCCACTTT; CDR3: CASSQDYLPGDSPLHF
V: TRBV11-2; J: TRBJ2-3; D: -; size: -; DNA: TGTGCCAGCAGCTTACTCGCTCTAGATACGCAGTATTTT; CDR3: CASSLLALDTQYF
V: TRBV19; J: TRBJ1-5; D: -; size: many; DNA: TGTGCCAGTAGTATAGGACAGTCCAGGGATCAGCCCCAGCATTTT; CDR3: CASSIGQSRDQPQHF
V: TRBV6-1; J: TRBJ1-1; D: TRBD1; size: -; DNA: TGTGCCAGCGGGGTAACCGGTACAGGGGGACGAACTGAAGCTTTCTTT; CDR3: CASGVTGTGGRTEAFF
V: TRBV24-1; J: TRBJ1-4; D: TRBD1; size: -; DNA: TGTGCCACCAGCGTTCGGGACAGGGGTTCGAATGAAAAACTGTTTTTT; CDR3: CATSVRDRGSNEKLFF
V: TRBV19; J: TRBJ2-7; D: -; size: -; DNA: TGTGCCAGTAGTCCCAGGGAGGGGGCGCGCTACGAGCAGTACTTC; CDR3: CASSPREGARYEQYF
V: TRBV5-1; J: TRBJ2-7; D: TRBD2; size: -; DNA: TGCGCCAGCAGCTCCCCCGGGACTAGCGGGTATTACGAGCAGTACTTC; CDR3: CASSSPGTSGYYEQYF
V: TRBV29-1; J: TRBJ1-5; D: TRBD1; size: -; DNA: TGCAGTTCTAGACAGGGGGCAGGCAATCAGCCCCAGCATTTT; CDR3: CSSRQGAGNQPQHF
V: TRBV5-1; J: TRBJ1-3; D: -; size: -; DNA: TGCGCCAGCAGCAGAGTATCGACGGGAAACACCATATATTTT; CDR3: CASSRVSTGNTIYF
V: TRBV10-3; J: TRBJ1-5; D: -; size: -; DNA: TGTGCCTCTAGTTTCGGTTCCCAGCCCCAGCATTTT; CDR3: CASSFGSQPQHF
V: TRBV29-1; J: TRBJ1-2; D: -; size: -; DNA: TGCAGCGTTGTTGCGGGGGGCTACACCTTC; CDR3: CSVVAGGYTF